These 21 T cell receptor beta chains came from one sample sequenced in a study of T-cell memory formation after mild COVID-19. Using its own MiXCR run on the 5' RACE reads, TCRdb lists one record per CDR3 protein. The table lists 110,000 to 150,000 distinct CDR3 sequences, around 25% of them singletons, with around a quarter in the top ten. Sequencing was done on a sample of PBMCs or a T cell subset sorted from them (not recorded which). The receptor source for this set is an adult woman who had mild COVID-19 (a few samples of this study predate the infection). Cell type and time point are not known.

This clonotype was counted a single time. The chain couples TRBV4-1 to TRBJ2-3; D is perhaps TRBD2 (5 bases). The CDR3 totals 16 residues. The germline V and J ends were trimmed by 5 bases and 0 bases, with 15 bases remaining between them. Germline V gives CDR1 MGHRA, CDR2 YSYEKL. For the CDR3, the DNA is TGCGCCAGCAGCGAATGGTCTAGAGGGAGCACAGATACGCAGTATTTT. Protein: CASSEWSRGSTDTQYF.

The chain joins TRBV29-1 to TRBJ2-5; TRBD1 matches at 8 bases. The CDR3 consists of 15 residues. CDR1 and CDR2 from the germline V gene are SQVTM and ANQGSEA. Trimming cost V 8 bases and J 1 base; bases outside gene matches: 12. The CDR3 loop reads CSSSHTGGRQETQYF. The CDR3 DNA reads TGCAGCTCCTCACATACAGGGGGGCGCCAAGAGACCCAGTACTTC.

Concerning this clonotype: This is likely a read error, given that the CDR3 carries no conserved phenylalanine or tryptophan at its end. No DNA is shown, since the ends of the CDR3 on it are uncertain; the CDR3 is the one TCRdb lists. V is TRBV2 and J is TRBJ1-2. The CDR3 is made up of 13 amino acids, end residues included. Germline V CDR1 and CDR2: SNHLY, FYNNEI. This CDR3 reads CASSEARTIGEVH.

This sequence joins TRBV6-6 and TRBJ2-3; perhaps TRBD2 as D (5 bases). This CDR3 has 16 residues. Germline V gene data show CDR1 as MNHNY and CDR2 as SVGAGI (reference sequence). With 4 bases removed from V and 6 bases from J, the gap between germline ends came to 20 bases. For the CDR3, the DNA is TGTGCCAGCAGTTTCCTAGCTGACTGGCCCTCGGATACGCAGTATTTT. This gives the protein CASSFLADWPSDTQYF.

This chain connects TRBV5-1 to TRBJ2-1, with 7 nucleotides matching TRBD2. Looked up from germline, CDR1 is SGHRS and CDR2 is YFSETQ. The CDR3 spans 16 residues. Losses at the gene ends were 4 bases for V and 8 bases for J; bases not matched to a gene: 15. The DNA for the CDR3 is TGCGCCAGCAGCGGCTCCGGGACTACCCCCTGGGATGAGCAGTTCTTC. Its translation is CASSGSGTTPWDEQFF.

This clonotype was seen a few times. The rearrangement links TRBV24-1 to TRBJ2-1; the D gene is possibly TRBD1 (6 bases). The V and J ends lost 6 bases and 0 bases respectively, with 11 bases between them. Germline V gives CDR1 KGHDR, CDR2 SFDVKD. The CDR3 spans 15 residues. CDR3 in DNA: TGTGCCACCAGTATGGAGACAGGCTCCTACAATGAGCAGTTCTTC. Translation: CATSMETGSYNEQFF.

CDR3 in amino acids: CSAVAGGLGNEQFF. The CDR3 DNA reads as TGCAGTGCTGTAGCGGGAGGTTTAGGGAATGAGCAGTTCTTC. The chain employs TRBV20-1 and TRBJ2-1, with 10 bases matching TRBD2. Unmatched junction bases numbered 8, after V lost 5 bases and J lost 7 bases. The CDR3 spans 14 residues. The germline V gene has CDR1 DFQATT and CDR2 SNEGSKA (reference sequence).

The CDR3, as DNA: TGTGCCAGCAGCCTCCAGGGGAGGGGGCCGCTCCTCTACAATGAGCAGTTCTTC. Translating gives CASSLQGRGPLLYNEQFF. The gene calls are TRBV14 and TRBJ2-1, with D perhaps being TRBD1 or TRBD2 (7 bases each). The V and J ends lost 4 bases and 3 bases respectively, with 22 bases between them. Germline values: CDR1 SGHDN, CDR2 FVKESK. The CDR3 consists of 18 residues.

The CDR3 coding sequence is TGCAGTGCTAGGGAGGACAGGAATAACTATGGCTACACCTTC. It specifies CSAREDRNNYGYTF. The chain recombines TRBV20-1 with TRBJ1-2; 7 positions agree with TRBD1. The CDR3 has 14 amino acids. With 3 bases clipped from V and 1 base from J, the junction kept 5 bases outside the gene matches. The germline CDR1 and CDR2 sequences are DFQATT and SNEGSKA (reference sequence).

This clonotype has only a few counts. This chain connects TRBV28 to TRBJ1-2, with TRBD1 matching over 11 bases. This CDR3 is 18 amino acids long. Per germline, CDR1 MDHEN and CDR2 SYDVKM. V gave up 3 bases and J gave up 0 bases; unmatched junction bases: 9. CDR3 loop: CASSFPRGQGAPNYGYTF. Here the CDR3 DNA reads TGTGCCAGCAGTTTTCCCCGAGGACAGGGGGCCCCTAACTATGGCTACACCTTC.

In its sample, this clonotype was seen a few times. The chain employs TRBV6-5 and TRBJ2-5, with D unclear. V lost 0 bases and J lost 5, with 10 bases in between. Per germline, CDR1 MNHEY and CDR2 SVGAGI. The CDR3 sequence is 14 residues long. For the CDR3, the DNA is TGTGCCAGCAGTTACTCTGGGGTAGGGGAGACCCAGTACTTC. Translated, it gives CASSYSGVGETQYF.

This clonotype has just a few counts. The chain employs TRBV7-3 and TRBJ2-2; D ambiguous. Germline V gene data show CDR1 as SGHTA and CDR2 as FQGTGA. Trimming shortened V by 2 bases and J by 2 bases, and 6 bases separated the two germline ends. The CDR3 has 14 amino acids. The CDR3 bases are TGTGCCAGCAGCTTATCCCGAAACACCGGGGAGCTGTTTTTT. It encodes CASSLSRNTGELFF. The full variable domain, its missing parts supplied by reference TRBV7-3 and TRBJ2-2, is GAGVSQTPSNKVTEKGKYVELRCDPISGHTALYWYRQSLGQGPEFLIYFQGTGAADDSGLPNDRFFAVRPEGSVSTLKIQRTERGDSAVYLCASSLSRNTGELFFGEGSRLTVL.

The CDR3 loop reads CASSPRTGIGYNEQFF. CDR3 DNA sequence: TGTGCCAGCAGCCCCCGGACAGGGATCGGATACAATGAGCAGTTCTTC. V and J are TRBV7-9 and TRBJ2-1; 8 bases are a match to TRBD1. The germline V gene encodes CDR1 SEHNR and CDR2 FQNEAQ (reference sequence). Trimming took 5 bases from V and 4 from J; bases not matched to a gene: 10. This CDR3 has 16 amino acids.

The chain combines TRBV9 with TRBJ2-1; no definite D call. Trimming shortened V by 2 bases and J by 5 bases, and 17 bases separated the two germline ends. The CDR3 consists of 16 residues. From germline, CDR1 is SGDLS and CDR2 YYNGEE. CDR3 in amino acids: CASSVMVWGTDNEQFF. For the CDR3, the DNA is TGTGCCAGCAGCGTGATGGTTTGGGGAACTGACAATGAGCAGTTCTTC.

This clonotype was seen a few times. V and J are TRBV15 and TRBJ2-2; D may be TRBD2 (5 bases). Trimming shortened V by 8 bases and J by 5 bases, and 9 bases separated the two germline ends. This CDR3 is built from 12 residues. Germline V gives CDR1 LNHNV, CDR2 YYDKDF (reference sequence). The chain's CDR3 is CATSGRTGELFF. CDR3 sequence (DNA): TGTGCCACCTCGGGGAGAACCGGGGAGCTGTTTTTT. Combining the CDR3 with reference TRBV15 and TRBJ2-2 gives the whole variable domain DAMVIQNPRYQVTQFGKPVTLSCSQTLNHNVMYWYQQKSSQAPKLLFHYYDKDFNNEADTPDNFQSRRPNTSFCFLDIRSPGLGDTAMYLCATSGRTGELFFGEGSRLTVL.

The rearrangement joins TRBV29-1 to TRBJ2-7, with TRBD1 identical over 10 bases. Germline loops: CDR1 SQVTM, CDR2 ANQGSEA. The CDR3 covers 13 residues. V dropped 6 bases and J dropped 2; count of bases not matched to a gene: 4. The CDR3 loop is CSVLGQGTYEQYF. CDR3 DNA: TGCAGCGTATTGGGACAGGGGACCTACGAGCAGTACTTC.

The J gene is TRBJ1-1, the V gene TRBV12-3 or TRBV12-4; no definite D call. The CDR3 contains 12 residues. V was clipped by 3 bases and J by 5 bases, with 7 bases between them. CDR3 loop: CASSFSRTEAFF. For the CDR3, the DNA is TGTGCCAGCAGTTTCTCCAGGACTGAAGCTTTCTTT.

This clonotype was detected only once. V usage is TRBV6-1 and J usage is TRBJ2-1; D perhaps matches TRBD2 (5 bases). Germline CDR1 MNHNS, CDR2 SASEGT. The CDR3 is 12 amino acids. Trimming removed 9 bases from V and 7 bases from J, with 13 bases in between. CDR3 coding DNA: TGTGCCAGTTCGCCCGGGGAAAATGAGCAGTTCTTC. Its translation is CASSPGENEQFF.

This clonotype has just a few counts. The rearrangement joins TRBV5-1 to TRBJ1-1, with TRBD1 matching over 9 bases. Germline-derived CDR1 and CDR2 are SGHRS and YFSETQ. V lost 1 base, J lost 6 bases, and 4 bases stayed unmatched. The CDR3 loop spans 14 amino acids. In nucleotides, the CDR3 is TGCGCCAGCAGCTTGTCGACAGGGGGGGCTGAAGCTTTCTTT. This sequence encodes CASSLSTGGAEAFF.

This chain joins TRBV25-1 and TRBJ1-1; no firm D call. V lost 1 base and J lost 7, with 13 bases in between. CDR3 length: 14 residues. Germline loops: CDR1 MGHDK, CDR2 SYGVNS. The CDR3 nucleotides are TGTGCCAGCAGTGAATTTTTGACGGCAGATGAAGCTTTCTTT. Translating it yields CASSEFLTADEAFF. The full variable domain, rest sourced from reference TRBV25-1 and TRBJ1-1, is EADIYQTPRYLVIGTGKKITLECSQTMGHDKMYWYQQDPGMELHLIHYSYGVNSTEKGDLSSESTVSRIRTEHFPLTLESARPSHTSQYLCASSEFLTADEAFFGQGTRLTVV.

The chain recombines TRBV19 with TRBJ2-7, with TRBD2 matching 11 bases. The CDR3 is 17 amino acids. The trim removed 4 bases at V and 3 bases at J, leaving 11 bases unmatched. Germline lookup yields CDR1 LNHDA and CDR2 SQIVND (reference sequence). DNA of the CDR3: TGTGCCAGTAGTACGAGCACGGGACTAGCGGAAAACTACGAGCAGTACTTC. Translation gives CASSTSTGLAENYEQYF.